The T cell receptor (beta chain) under discussion was sequenced for a study of blood T cell repertoires in COVID-19. The V gene end was trimmed by 4 bases and the J gene end by 8 bases; junction bases not matched to a gene: 3. CDR3 length: 14 residues. Germline CDR1 reads MNHEY; CDR2 reads SVGEGT. Produced via immunoSEQ multiplex PCR; TCRdb's table is partial and in-frame only. The table records a few hundred thousand clones, more than 70% of them present only once. This receptor was identified in a man between 25 and 39 years old who had recovered from COVID-19. V gene TRBV6-2 or TRBV6-3 combines with J gene TRBJ1-6, with 9 bases identical to TRBD1. Sequences were obtained from PBMCs or T cells enriched from blood (not recorded which). The CDR3 loop is CASSWDRDDSPLHF. In nucleotides, the CDR3 is TGTGCCAGCAGTTGGGACAGGGATGATTCACCCCTCCACTTT.